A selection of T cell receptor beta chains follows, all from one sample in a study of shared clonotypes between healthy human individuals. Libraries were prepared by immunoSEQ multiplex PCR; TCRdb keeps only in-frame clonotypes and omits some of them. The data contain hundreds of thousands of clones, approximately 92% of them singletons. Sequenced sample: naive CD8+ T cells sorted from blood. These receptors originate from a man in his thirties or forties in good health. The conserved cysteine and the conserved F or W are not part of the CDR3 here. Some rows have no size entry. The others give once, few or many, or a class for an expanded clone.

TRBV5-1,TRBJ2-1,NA,ASSLTGGPYNEQF
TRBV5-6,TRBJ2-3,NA,ASSLAGLGGTDTQY
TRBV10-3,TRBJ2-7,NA,ASSTSGATYEQY
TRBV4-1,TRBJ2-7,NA,ASSQRGGSGRASEQY
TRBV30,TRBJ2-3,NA,AWGYRGGTDTQY
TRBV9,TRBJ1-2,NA,ASSVGETPNYGYT
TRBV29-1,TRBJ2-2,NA,SVDSGSGELF
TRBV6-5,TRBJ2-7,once,ASSSSGPTLEQY
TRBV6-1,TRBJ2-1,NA,ASSDVSGPYNEQF
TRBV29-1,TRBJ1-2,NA,SVEGPDRDDYGYT
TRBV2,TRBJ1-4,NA,ASSRRNEKLF
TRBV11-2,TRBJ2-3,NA,ASSLLFTDTQY
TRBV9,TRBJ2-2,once,ASSLIQDLGGELF
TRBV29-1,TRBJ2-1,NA,SVTSGRGVYNEQF
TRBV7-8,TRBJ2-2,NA,ASSVGQGTTGELF
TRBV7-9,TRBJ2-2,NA,ASSSTLGVTGELF
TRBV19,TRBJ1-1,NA,ASSPVGGNTEAF
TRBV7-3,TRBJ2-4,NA,ASSLWAVDEY
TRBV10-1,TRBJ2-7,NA,ASSEALTDFPPYEQY
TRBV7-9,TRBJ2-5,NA,ASSGLAGERQETQY
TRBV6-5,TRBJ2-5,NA,ASTAGLAGGETQY
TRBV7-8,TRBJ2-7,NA,ASSSFSGRAYEQY